This TCR beta chain appears in the sequencing data of a study of cytomegalovirus exposure and HLA in healthy donors. This clone was picked up a small number of times. This PCR relied on a set of 60 Vbeta primers and 13 Jbeta primers. This table comes from immunoSEQ multiplex PCR, and its TCRdb copy is limited to in-frame clones, with some not included. In the table there are about 160,000 clones, over 65% of which are singletons. CDR1 SGHRS and CDR2 YFSETQ come from the germline V gene. V was clipped by 4 bases and J by 0 bases, with 10 bases between them. The CDR3 is 15 residues long. Specimen: PBMCs. The chain combines TRBV5-1 with TRBJ2-2, with D perhaps matching TRBD2 (5 bases). The receptor was isolated from a middle-aged woman in good health and CMV-seropositive. CDR3 sequence reads: CASSMSGANTGELFF. For the CDR3, the DNA is TGCGCCAGCAGCATGAGCGGCGCGAACACCGGGGAGCTGTTTTTT.